Listed here are 21 T cell receptor beta chains from one sample, sequenced in a study of shared clonotypes between healthy human individuals. The protocol was immunoSEQ multiplex PCR, while the TCRdb copy is restricted to in-frame clones and leaves out a portion. This table has some 1 million clones, about 75% appearing once. Specimen: memory CD4+ T cells sorted from blood. Subset denoted: CD45RA-negative fraction. The source of these receptors is a man aged 18-30 years in good health.

This clone was detected a few times. This chain uses TRBV7-9 with TRBJ1-2, with D possibly TRBD1 on 6 matching bases. This CDR3 has 15 amino acids. Trimming removed 5 bases at V and 7 bases at J, with 20 bases between. Per the germline V gene, CDR1 is SEHNR and CDR2 is FQNEAQ (reference sequence). The CDR3: CASSRTLTGRGGYTF. CDR3 nucleotide sequence: TGTGCCAGCAGCCGGACTCTTACAGGGCGGGGTGGCTACACCTTC.

The chain links TRBV10-2 to TRBJ2-1, with TRBD2 as a possible D gene (6 bases). The V end was cut by 0 bases, the J end by 7 bases, with 13 bases between. The CDR3 contains 15 residues. Germline V gene lookup returns CDR1 WSHSY and CDR2 SAAADI. The DNA for the CDR3 is TGCGCCAGCAGTGAGTCGTTGTCTAGCGAGAATGAGCAGTTCTTC. Translated, it gives CASSESLSSENEQFF.

This clone was observed a handful of times. The CDR3 coding sequence is TGTGCCAGCAGCTTCCTAACAGATACGCAGTATTTT. Its translation: CASSFLTDTQYF. V gene TRBV7-2 combines with J gene TRBJ2-3, with D unclear. CDR1 and CDR2 from the germline V gene are SGHTA and FQGNSA. Trimming shortened V by 3 bases and J by 3 bases, and 4 bases separated the two germline ends. The CDR3 covers 12 residues.

The gene calls are TRBV27 and TRBJ2-1; the match to TRBD2 covers 12 bases. This CDR3 spans 17 amino acids. With V trimmed by 4 bases and J by 4 bases, 8 bases remained unmatched. The germline CDR1 and CDR2 sequences are MNHEY and SMNVEV (reference sequence). CDR3 sequence (DNA): TGTGCCAGCAGTTCCCCGCGACTAGCGGGGGCTTACAATGAGCAGTTCTTC. Its protein is CASSSPRLAGAYNEQFF.

The genes are TRBV4-1 and TRBJ2-7; D is possibly TRBD1 or TRBD2 (5 bases each). Trimming left V 0 bases short and J 9 bases short, with 18 bases between. The CDR3 runs 15 residues. Germline loops: CDR1 MGHRA, CDR2 YSYEKL. The CDR3 coding sequence is TGCGCCAGCAGCCAAGATTACGGGACCCCGGGGAGGCAGTACTTC. Translation gives CASSQDYGTPGRQYF.

Concerning this clone itself: The same CDR3 is also encoded by other DNA sequences in this sample. The J gene is TRBJ1-1, the V gene TRBV5-1, with D perhaps TRBD1 (6 bases). Trimming cost V 0 bases and J 1 base, with 10 bases left between them. CDR1 SGHRS and CDR2 YFSETQ come from the germline V gene. CDR3 length: 15 amino acids. This CDR3 reads CASSLDAGANTEAFF. The DNA of the CDR3 is TGCGCCAGCAGCTTGGATGCGGGGGCGAACACTGAAGCTTTCTTT.

With respect to this clone: A much larger clone lies one base from this, so it may be a read error. The chain combines TRBV7-2 with TRBJ2-3, with TRBD2 matching 12 bases. CDR1 SGHTA and CDR2 FQGNSA come from the germline V gene. The J segment lost 4 bases and the V segment lost 4 bases, leaving 3 bases of the junction unmatched. This CDR3 comprises 15 residues. Here the CDR3 reads CASSSSGRAADTQYF. CDR3 DNA: TGTGCCAGCAGCTCTAGCGGGAGGGCCGCAGATACGCAGTATTTT.

This chain connects TRBV5-1 to TRBJ2-7; no definite D call. The CDR3 is 14 residues long. Germline V gene data show CDR1 as SGHRS and CDR2 as YFSETQ. The V end lost 0 bases, the J end lost 5 bases, and 12 bases lay between the germline ends. The CDR3 DNA reads TGCGCCAGCAGCTTGGAGTCAGTAAGCAACGAGCAGTACTTC. Translated, it gives CASSLESVSNEQYF.

This clone was found a few times. This sequence joins TRBV30 and TRBJ1-3, with D uncertain. The V end was cut by 3 bases, the J end by 0 bases, with 9 bases between. Germline lookup yields CDR1 GTSNPN and CDR2 SVGIG (reference sequence). CDR3 length equals 14 residues. CDR3 nucleotides: TGTGCCTGGAGCAACTCCCACTCTGGAAACACCATATATTTT. It yields the protein CAWSNSHSGNTIYF.

This clone appeared a few times. The CDR3, as DNA: TGTGCCAGCAGCCCGTTAGCCGGGCATGGCACCTACGAGCAGTACTTC. It is translated as CASSPLAGHGTYEQYF. The chain joins TRBV5-6 to TRBJ2-7; D not resolved. V was pared by 4 bases and J by 2 bases, with 19 bases between. The CDR3 runs 16 residues. Germline CDR1 and CDR2: SGHDT and YYEEEE.

The chain recombines TRBV11-2 with TRBJ2-7; a weak D match, TRBD2 (7 bases). CDR3 length: 15 amino acids. V lost 2 bases and J 5 bases, leaving 16 bases between the germline ends. Germline V CDR1 and CDR2: SGHAT, FQNNGV. CDR3 loop: CASSLRGGDLNEQYF. The CDR3 DNA follows: TGTGCCAGCAGCTTACGAGGGGGGGACCTTAACGAGCAGTACTTC.

The rearrangement joins TRBV19 to TRBJ1-5; D remains ambiguous. The CDR3 has 16 amino acids. The germline gives CDR1 LNHDA, CDR2 SQIVND (reference sequence). Trimming pared 7 bases from V and 3 bases from J, leaving 19 bases between. In DNA form, the CDR3 reads TGTGCCAGTAAAGGACGGCCCGTCGTCCTCAATCAGCCCCAGCATTTT. Its protein product is CASKGRPVVLNQPQHF.

CDR3 loop: CASRRRGGSGYEQYF. CDR3 sequence (DNA): TGTGCCAGCAGGCGGCGTGGGGGGTCGGGCTACGAGCAGTACTTC. This chain joins TRBV6-5 and TRBJ2-7; the D gene is possibly TRBD2 (6 bases). Per the germline V gene, CDR1 is MNHEY and CDR2 is SVGAGI. The CDR3 consists of 15 residues. V lost 6 bases to trimming and J lost 3 bases, with 18 bases between them.

The chain recombines TRBV10-3 with TRBJ2-3, with TRBD2 matching over 9 bases. The J segment lost 2 bases and the V segment lost 10 bases, leaving 4 bases of the junction unmatched. This CDR3 comprises 13 residues. Germline V gene data show CDR1 as ENHRY and CDR2 as SYGVKD. CDR3 amino acids: CATASGTTDTQYF. Here the CDR3 DNA reads TGTGCCACAGCTAGCGGGACCACAGATACGCAGTATTTT.

This clone has only a few counts. The genes are TRBV7-2 and TRBJ1-6; D not certain. The length of the CDR3 is 13 residues. Germline-derived CDR1 and CDR2 are SGHTA and FQGNSA. V lost 1 base and J lost 10, with 8 bases in between. This chain's CDR3 is CASSLEFNSPLHF. CDR3 coding DNA: TGTGCCAGCAGCTTAGAGTTTAACTCACCCCTCCACTTT.

The chain employs TRBV4-2 and TRBJ2-1; TRBD2 might be the D (6 bases). Trimming shortened V by 0 bases and J by 0 bases, and 15 bases separated the two germline ends. In germline, CDR1 is LGHNA, CDR2 YNFKEQ. The CDR3 is 18 amino acids. The CDR3 region has the DNA TGTGCCAGCAGCCAAGATCGGGAGCGATCTAGCTCCTACAATGAGCAGTTCTTC. Translating it yields CASSQDRERSSSYNEQFF.

Comment on this clone: The junction does not match germline at one end; this may be a read error. The gene calls are TRBV7-2 and TRBJ1-2; 7 bases fit TRBD1. The CDR3 length is 14 residues. Germline-derived CDR1 and CDR2 are SGHTA and FQGNSA. The CDR3 protein is CASSLAEGARRVSF. The CDR3 nucleotides read TGTGCCAGCAGCTTAGCGGAGGGGGCGCGCCGGGTGAGCTTC.

In DNA form, the CDR3 reads TGTGCCAGCAGCCGACTAGCGGGGGCCTACGAGCAGTACTTC. It encodes CASSRLAGAYEQYF. The V and J genes are TRBV6-6 and TRBJ2-7; 12 nucleotides align to TRBD2. The trim removed 6 bases at V and 2 bases at J, leaving 2 bases unmatched. This CDR3 comprises 14 residues. Germline lookup yields CDR1 MNHNY and CDR2 SVGAGI (reference sequence).

This sequence joins TRBV30 and TRBJ2-3, with a tentative D call TRBD2 (6 bases). Germline CDR1 and CDR2: GTSNPN and SVGIG (reference sequence). V gave up 6 bases and J gave up 0 bases, with 13 bases separating them. The CDR3 extends over 14 amino acids. Written as DNA, the CDR3 is TGTGCCTGCAGGCGGGGATACAGCACAGATACGCAGTATTTT. Amino acids: CACRRGYSTDTQYF.

The chain is built from TRBV7-9 and TRBJ2-6; TRBD1 matches 10 bases. Germline trimming cut 5 bases from V and 3 bases from J; bases unmatched to any gene: 10. The CDR3 is made up of 18 amino acids. In germline, CDR1 is SEHNR, CDR2 FQNEAQ (reference sequence). The CDR3 bases are TGTGCCAGCAGCCAGCTCCGGACAGGGGGGATTGGGGCCAACGTCCTGACTTTC. Encoded protein: CASSQLRTGGIGANVLTF.

This clone has at least ten counts. The rearrangement uses TRBV7-9 and TRBJ2-3; D is possibly TRBD2 (7 bases). The CDR3 sequence is 16 residues long. Germline CDR1 reads SEHNR; CDR2 reads FQNEAQ (reference sequence). V gave up 5 bases and J gave up 0 bases, with 15 bases separating them. In DNA form, the CDR3 reads TGTGCCAGCAGCCTAAGGGGGGGATCTAGCACAGATACGCAGTATTTT. Its translation is CASSLRGGSSTDTQYF.